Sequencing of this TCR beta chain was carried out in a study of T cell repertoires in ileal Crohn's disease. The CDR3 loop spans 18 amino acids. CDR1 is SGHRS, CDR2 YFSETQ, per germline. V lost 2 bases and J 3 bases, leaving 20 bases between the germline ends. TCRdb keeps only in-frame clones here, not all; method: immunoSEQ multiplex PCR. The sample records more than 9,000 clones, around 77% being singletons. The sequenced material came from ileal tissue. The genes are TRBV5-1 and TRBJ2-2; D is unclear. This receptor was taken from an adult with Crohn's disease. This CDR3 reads CASSFFTTTADYTGELFF. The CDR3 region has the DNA TGCGCCAGCAGCTTTTTCACGACCACAGCAGATTACACCGGGGAGCTGTTTTTT.